This TCR beta chain derives from a study of shared clonotypes between healthy human individuals (dated by TCRdb to 2018 to 2020). Background for the entire study: Three men and a couple of women, aged 18 to 49 years, made up the cohort. For each donor, three plates each were used for CD4 naive and CD4 memory, two plates were used for CD8 naive, and one plate was used for CD8 memory. To estimate repertoire size and how much clonotype sharing occurs between individuals, the study deeply sequenced the blood TCR repertoires of 4 to 6 healthy adults. Different laboratories and diverse techniques were used to prepare libraries and sequence TCR repertoires, to increase sequencing depth and limit assay-specific biases. Each donor's leukapheresis produced roughly between about 0.9 and 9.5 billion PBMCs. Results and caveats for the whole study, not just this receptor: The small number of donors limited the genetic and exposure-history diversity represented. Larger estimated clonotype richness was generally found for naive subsets than for memory subsets. Rarefaction of sorted-subset datasets indicated incomplete sequencing despite the large sequencing depth. Sharing across a few donors was observed for around 5% of naive CD4, about 4% of naive CD8, 2.3% of memory CD4, and roughly 0.4% of memory CD8 clonotypes. Sampling was restricted to blood, and TCR repertoires in tissue are likely to differ from TCR repertoires in blood. Compared with non-shared clonotypes, clonotypes shared by all four sorted-subset donors had higher generation probabilities. Pairwise subsampling led to the expectation that sequencing depth would affect the degree of clonotype sharing among donors.

A note on this clone: Its antigen remains undetermined. The record has no base qualities; no much larger clone is one base away.

For the CD8 naive samples, CD45RO-negative cells were positively selected for CCR7, yielding a CD45RA+CCR7+ population from which TemRA cells were excluded. Donors were healthy HIV-negative adults with no recently reported acute infections or vaccinations. Every donor was a Caucasian adult residing in Nashville, Tennessee, USA. Blood was obtained by leukapheresis, after which PBMCs were separated by Ficoll-Histopaque density gradient centrifugation and cryopreserved in liquid nitrogen vapor phase. Analytical flow cytometry was used to check the purity and quantity of each magnetically sorted T cell population. From each sorted fraction, genomic DNA was isolated and quantified by UV absorbance on a Nanodrop 2000c. The cysteine opens and the phenylalanine closes a CDR3 of 13 amino acids. CDR3 DNA only is kept here, 39 bases in frame from base 1. For CDR1 and CDR2, the germline V gene (reference sequence) lists MNHEY and SMNVEV. Between the V and J ends, shortened by 1 base and 7 bases respectively, the junction contains 11 bases.

TCR CDR3 regions were amplified from genomic DNA by multiplex PCR using the deep immunoSEQ assay. Extracted genomic DNA from each cell subset was distributed evenly across all wells of several immunoSEQ 96-well plates, and each plate was treated as a replicate. For sorted subsets, about 200 ng genomic DNA, equal to tens of thousands of T cell genomes, was loaded into each replicate PCR. Purified libraries were measured with a Qubit 3.0 fluorometer, size-checked on a Bioanalyzer 2100, and measured again with the KAPA Library Quantification kit. Every immunoSEQ 96-well plate was sequenced on a separate single-read 150-cycle Illumina NextSeq 550 flow cell. The source study handled its data this way. Because only junctional sequences without quality scores were contained in the immunoSEQ output, filtering matching that applied to full-length reads could not be performed. Sequences were annotated with PyIR, a Python wrapper for IgBLAST v1.9, and V/J genes and CDR3 were assigned using IMGT germline references. Any read was removed if the V/J assignment was weak (E-value above 1e-6), the CDR3 was missing, or the read contained stop codons, out-of-frame junctions, or ambiguous translated residues. A V3J clonotype was defined by an identical inferred V gene, J gene, and CDR3 amino acid sequence. The percentage overlap between two repertoires was calculated by dividing the number of shared unique clonotypes by the size of the smaller repertoire. RTK rarefaction, the Chao1 estimator, and Recon v2.1 estimates of unobserved clonotypes were used to assess repertoire richness. Generation probabilities were computed with OLGA for all TCRbeta clonotypes obtained by the gDNA method from four donors. In its TCRdb copy, this immuneACCESS table keeps in-frame sequences only and misses some clones. Where compared with another copy, unresolved V genes explain less than half of these, and the others have no known cause. The V and J calls and clone size are taken from that table; D and trimming were inferred from the DNA. The table for this sample lists around 650,000 clones; around 96% of them were counted only once. Of the sample, about 0.12% is held by the ten largest clones.

Rearrangement joined TRBV27 to TRBJ2-7; the D call could be TRBD1 or TRBD2, with each sharing 6 bases. This sequence was found in a woman aged 25 to 39 in good health. Sequencing was performed on naive CD8+ T cells sorted from blood. Explained via the paper, the cell subset or site label denotes: CD45RA+CCR7+. The CDR3 sequence is CASSLWKGGEQYF. The nucleotides read TGTGCCAGCAGTTTATGGAAAGGGGGGGAGCAGTACTTC.